These 10 T cell receptor beta chains share one sample of origin, sequenced in a study of shared clonotypes between healthy human individuals. This table comes from immunoSEQ multiplex PCR, and its TCRdb copy is limited to in-frame clones, with some not included. The sample consists of about 2.3 million clones, around 90% of them appearing once. Sequences were obtained from naive CD4+ T cells from PBMCs. Sample subset: CD45RA+ positively selected. The receptors come from a man younger than 35 in good health. Some clones in this sample may be carry-over from other donors' samples.

V is TRBV7-3 and J is TRBJ1-5; unclear D gene. V lost 4 bases to trimming and J lost 7 bases, with 11 bases between them. The germline V gene has CDR1 SGHTA and CDR2 FQGTGA. The CDR3 contains 13 residues. Here the CDR3 reads CASSSMNGQPQHF. CDR3 sequence (DNA): TGTGCCAGCAGCTCGATGAATGGACAGCCCCAGCATTTT.

This chain uses TRBV5-4 with TRBJ1-3; perhaps TRBD1 as D (5 bases). V lost 4 bases, J lost 6 bases, and 14 bases lay in between. CDR1 and CDR2 (germline): SGHNT, YYREEE (reference sequence). The length of the CDR3 is 14 residues. The CDR3 nucleotides read TGTGCCAGCAGCATAGCGGGGGGTGCAAACACCATATATTTT. This gives the protein CASSIAGGANTIYF.

As for this clone: In the same sample, other DNA sequences code for this CDR3. The CDR3 spells CASSLGQPTDTQYF. CDR3 DNA sequence: TGTGCCAGCAGCTTGGGACAGCCAACAGATACGCAGTATTTT. V gene TRBV7-7 combines with J gene TRBJ2-3, with 7 bases lining up with TRBD1. The V segment lost 3 bases and the J segment 3 bases; nucleotides outside the gene matches: 3. From germline, CDR1 is SSHAT and CDR2 FNYEAQ (reference sequence). The CDR3 runs to 14 residues.

The V and J genes are TRBV10-3 and TRBJ1-3, with D unresolved. The CDR3 is 17 amino acids. The ends were cut back, 8 bases at V and 4 bases at J, with 24 bases in the middle. Germline lookup yields CDR1 ENHRY and CDR2 SYGVKD. For the CDR3, the DNA is TGTGCCATCGGGCTTCTTGGTCAGGCCTCGGGAGGAAACACCATATATTTT. Its translation is CAIGLLGQASGGNTIYF.

V usage is TRBV7-8 and J usage is TRBJ1-3, with no clear D. The germline V gene has CDR1 SGHVS and CDR2 FQNEAQ. V was clipped by 7 bases and J by 5 bases, with 21 bases between them. The CDR3 totals 16 residues. The CDR3 nucleotides are TGTGCCAGCACCCCGGGCCTTTCGACGGGAAGAAACACCATATATTTT. Amino acids: CASTPGLSTGRNTIYF.

Regarding this clone: This sample also contains other DNA sequences that code for the same CDR3. The chain recombines TRBV30 with TRBJ2-7, with TRBD1 as a possible D gene (5 bases). The ends were cut back, 0 bases at V and 3 bases at J, with 9 bases in the middle. The CDR3 has 13 amino acids. Per the germline V gene, CDR1 is GTSNPN and CDR2 is SVGIG (reference sequence). Written as DNA, the CDR3 is TGTGCCTGGAGTGTAAAGGGGATCTACGAGCAGTACTTC. It is translated as CAWSVKGIYEQYF.

The rearrangement uses TRBV6-5 and TRBJ1-1; 7 nucleotides align to TRBD1. The germline CDR1 and CDR2 sequences are MNHEY and SVGAGI. V lost 2 bases, J lost 7 bases, and 7 bases stayed unmatched. The CDR3 covers 14 residues. CDR3 sequence (DNA): TGTGCCAGCAGTTACAACTCCGGACAGGTTGAAGCTTTCTTT. This translates into CASSYNSGQVEAFF.

The chain employs TRBV10-1 and TRBJ2-3, with TRBD2 matching over 8 bases. CDR1 WNHNN and CDR2 SYGVQD come from the germline V gene (reference sequence). There are 14 residues in the CDR3. The trim removed 8 bases at V and 6 bases at J, leaving 10 bases unmatched. Here the CDR3 reads CASSSGSVVDTQYF. The CDR3 DNA reads as TGCGCCAGCTCCAGCGGGAGTGTGGTGGATACGCAGTATTTT.

To note about this clone: This CDR3 is also generated by other DNA sequences in the sample. The V and J genes are TRBV4-1 and TRBJ1-2, with 7 bases fitting TRBD1. The CDR3 has 14 amino acids. From germline, CDR1 is MGHRA and CDR2 YSYEKL. The ends lost 0 bases at V and 7 bases at J; junction bases unmatched: 5. The CDR3 is CASSQDEGAGGYTF. The CDR3 DNA reads as TGCGCCAGCAGCCAAGATGAGGGGGCCGGTGGCTACACCTTC.

The chain is built from TRBV19 and TRBJ2-7, with D tentatively TRBD1 or TRBD2 (5 bases each). The CDR3 length is 13 residues. Germline CDR1 reads LNHDA; CDR2 reads SQIVND (reference sequence). The V end was cut by 4 bases, the J end by 4 bases, with 11 bases between. The CDR3 nucleotides read TGTGCCAGTAGTAAGAGCAGGGAGTACGAGCAGTACTTC. Protein sequence: CASSKSREYEQYF. The variable domain in full, with the rest retrieved from reference TRBV19 and TRBJ2-7, is DGGITQSPKYLFRKEGQNVTLSCEQNLNHDAMYWYRQDPGQGLRLIYYSQIVNDFQKGDIAEGYSVSREKKESFPLTVTSAQKNPTAFYLCASSKSREYEQYFGPGTRLTVT.